This TCR beta chain was obtained from a study of Graves' ophthalmopathy and Graves' hyperthyroidism. Trimming took 3 bases from V and 2 from J, leaving 12 bases between them. The CDR3 is 14 residues long. Germline V gene lookup returns CDR1 DFQATT and CDR2 SNEGSKA (reference sequence). The authors amplified TCR beta CDR3 regions, and they did so from RNA transcripts for repertoire sequencing. After a first-round RT-PCR with HTBI primers, a second-round multiplex PCR was run. MiXCR, run by TCRdb on the multiplex PCR reads, gives a single entry per CDR3 protein. Seen here are 300,000 to 500,000 distinct CDR3 sequences, about 16% observed once, and the top ten hold around 6.6%.

The sample consisted of peripheral blood. The chain links TRBV20-1 to TRBJ2-3; D gene uncertain. The TCR comes from a young woman with stable Graves' hyperthyroidism. This CDR3 is CSARDLGLTDTQYF. The CDR3 DNA sequence: TGCAGTGCTAGGGACCTTGGCCTCACAGATACGCAGTATTTT.